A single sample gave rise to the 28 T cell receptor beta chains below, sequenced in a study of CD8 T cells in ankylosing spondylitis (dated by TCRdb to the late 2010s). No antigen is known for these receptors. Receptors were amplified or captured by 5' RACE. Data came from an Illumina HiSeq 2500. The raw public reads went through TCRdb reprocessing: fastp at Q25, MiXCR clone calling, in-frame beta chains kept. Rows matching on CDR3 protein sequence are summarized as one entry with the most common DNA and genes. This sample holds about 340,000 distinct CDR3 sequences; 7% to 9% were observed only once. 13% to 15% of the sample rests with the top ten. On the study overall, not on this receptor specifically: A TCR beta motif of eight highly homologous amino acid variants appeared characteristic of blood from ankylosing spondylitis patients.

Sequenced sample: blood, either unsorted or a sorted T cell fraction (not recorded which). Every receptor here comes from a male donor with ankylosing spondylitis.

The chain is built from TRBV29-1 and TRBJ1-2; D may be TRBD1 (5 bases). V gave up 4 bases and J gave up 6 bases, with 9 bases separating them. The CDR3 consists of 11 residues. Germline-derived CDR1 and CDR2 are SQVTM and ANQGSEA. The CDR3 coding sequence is TGCAGCGTTGTAGCGGGGGATGGCTACACCTTC. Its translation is CSVVAGDGYTF.

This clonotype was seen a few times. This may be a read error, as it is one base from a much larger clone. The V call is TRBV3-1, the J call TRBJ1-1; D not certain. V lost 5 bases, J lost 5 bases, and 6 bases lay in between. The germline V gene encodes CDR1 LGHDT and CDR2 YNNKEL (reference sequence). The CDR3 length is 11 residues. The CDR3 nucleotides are TGTGCCAGCAGCTTAGAGACTGAAGCTTTCTTT. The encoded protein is CASSLETEAFF.

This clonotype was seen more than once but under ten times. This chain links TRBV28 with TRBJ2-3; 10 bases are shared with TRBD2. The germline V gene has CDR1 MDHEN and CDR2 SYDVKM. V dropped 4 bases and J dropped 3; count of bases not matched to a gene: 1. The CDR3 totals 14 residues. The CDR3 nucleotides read TGTGCCAGCAGTTGGGGACTAGCGACAGATACGCAGTATTTT. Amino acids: CASSWGLATDTQYF.

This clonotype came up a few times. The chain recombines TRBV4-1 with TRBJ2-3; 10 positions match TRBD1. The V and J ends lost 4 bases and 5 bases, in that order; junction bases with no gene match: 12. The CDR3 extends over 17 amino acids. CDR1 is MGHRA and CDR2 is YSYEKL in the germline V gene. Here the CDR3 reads CASSPIRDRGLRDTQYF. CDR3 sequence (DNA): TGCGCCAGCAGCCCCATACGGGACAGGGGATTGAGAGATACGCAGTATTTT.

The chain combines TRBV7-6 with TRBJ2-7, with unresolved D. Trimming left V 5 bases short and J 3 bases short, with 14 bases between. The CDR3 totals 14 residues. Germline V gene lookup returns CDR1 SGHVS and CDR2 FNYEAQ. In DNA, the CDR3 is TGTGCCAGCAGCCCGACATTGTCTCTCTACGAGCAGTACTTC. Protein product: CASSPTLSLYEQYF.

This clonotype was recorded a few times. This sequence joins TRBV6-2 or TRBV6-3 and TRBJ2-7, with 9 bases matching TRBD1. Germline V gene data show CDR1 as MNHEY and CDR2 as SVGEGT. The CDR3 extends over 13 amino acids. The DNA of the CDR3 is TGTGCAGCCGGGGACAGGGATTCCTACGAGCAGTACTTC. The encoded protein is CAAGDRDSYEQYF.

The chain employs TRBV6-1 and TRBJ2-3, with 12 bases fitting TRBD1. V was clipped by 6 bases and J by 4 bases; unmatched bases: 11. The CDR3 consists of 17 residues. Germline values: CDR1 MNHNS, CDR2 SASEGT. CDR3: CASRSHRDRGHPDTQYF. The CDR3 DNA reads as TGTGCCAGCAGGTCCCACCGGGACAGGGGGCACCCAGATACGCAGTATTTT.

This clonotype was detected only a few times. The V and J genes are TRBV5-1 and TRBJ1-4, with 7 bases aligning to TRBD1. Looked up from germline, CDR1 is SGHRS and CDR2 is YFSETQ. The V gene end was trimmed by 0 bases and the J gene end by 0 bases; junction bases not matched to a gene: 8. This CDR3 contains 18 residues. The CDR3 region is CASSLAGTADATNEKLFF. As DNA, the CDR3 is TGCGCCAGCAGCTTGGCCGGGACAGCAGATGCAACTAATGAAAAACTGTTTTTT.

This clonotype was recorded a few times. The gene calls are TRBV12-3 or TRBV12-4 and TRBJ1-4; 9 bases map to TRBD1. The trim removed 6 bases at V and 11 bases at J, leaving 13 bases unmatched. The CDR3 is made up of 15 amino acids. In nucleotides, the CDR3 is TGTGCCAGCAGAGGTTCCGGGACAGGGACTGATAAACTGTTTTTT. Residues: CASRGSGTGTDKLFF.

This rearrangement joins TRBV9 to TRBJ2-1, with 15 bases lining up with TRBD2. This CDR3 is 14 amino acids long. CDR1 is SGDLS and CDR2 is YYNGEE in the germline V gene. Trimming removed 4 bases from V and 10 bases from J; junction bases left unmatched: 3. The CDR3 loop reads CASSRGLAGGEQFF. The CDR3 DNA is TGTGCCAGCAGCCGAGGACTAGCGGGAGGGGAGCAGTTCTTC.

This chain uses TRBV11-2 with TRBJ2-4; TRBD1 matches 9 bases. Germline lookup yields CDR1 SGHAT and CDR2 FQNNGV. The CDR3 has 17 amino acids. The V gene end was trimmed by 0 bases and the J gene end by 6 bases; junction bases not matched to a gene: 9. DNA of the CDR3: TGTGCCAGCAGCTTAGATCTTGGGACAGGGTTTGGAAACATTCAGTACTTC. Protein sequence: CASSLDLGTGFGNIQYF.

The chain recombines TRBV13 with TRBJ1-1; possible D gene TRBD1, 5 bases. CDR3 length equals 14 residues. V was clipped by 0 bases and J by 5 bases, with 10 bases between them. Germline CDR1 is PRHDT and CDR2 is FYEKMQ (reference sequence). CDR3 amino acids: CASSLGLGGTEAFF. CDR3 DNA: TGTGCCAGCAGCTTAGGCCTCGGGGGGACTGAAGCTTTCTTT.

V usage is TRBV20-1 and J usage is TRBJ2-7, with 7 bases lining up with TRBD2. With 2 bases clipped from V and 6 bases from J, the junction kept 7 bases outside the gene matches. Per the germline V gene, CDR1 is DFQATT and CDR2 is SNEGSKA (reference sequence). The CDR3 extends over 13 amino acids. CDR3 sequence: CSARMGGGVEQYF. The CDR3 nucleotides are TGCAGTGCTAGAATGGGGGGGGGTGTCGAGCAGTACTTC.

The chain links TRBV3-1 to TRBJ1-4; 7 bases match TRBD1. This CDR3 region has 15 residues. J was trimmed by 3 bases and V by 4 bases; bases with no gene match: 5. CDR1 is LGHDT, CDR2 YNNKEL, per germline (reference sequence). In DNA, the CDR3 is TGTGCCAGCAGCCGCCCGGACAGGTCTAATGAAAAACTGTTTTTT. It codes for CASSRPDRSNEKLFF.

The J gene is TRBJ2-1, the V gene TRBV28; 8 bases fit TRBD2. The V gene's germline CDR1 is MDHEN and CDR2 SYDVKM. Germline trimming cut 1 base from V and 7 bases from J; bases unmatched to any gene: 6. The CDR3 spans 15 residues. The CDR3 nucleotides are TGTGCCAGCAGTTTATCTGCGGGAGGTCAGAATGAGCAGTTCTTC. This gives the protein CASSLSAGGQNEQFF. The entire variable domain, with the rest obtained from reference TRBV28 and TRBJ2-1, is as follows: DVKVTQSSRYLVKRTGEKVFLECVQDMDHENMFWYRQDPGLGLRLIYFSYDVKMKEKGDIPEGYSVSREKKERFSLILESASTNQTSMYLCASSLSAGGQNEQFFGPGTRLTVL.

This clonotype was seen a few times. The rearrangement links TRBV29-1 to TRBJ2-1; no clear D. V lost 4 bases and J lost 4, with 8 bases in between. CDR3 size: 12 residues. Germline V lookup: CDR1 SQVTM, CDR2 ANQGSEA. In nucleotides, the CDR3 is TGCAGCGTTGGGCATATGTACAATGAGCAGTTCTTC. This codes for CSVGHMYNEQFF.

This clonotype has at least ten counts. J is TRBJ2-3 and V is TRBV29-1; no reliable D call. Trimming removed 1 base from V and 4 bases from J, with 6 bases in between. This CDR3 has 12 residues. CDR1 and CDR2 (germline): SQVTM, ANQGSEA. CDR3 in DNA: TGCAGCGTTGAAGGCTCTCCAGATACGCAGTATTTT. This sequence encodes CSVEGSPDTQYF.

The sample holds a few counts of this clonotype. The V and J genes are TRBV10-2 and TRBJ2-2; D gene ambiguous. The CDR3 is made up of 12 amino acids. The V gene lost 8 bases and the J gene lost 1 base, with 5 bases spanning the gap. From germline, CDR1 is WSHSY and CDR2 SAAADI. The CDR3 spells CASHENTGELFF. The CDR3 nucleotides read TGCGCCAGCCATGAGAACACCGGGGAGCTGTTTTTT.

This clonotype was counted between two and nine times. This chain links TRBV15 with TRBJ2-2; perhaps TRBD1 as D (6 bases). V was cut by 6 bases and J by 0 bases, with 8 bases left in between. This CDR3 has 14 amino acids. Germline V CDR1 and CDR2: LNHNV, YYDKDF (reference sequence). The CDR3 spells CATSRTANTGELFF. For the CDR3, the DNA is TGTGCCACCAGTCGGACAGCGAACACCGGGGAGCTGTTTTTT.

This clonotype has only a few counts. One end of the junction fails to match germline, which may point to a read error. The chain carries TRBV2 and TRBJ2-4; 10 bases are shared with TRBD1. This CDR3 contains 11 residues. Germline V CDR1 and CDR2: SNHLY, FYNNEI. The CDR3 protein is CASTGTGAPVF. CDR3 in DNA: TGTGCCAGCACCGGGACAGGGGCCCCCGTATTC.

The CDR3 protein is CASSQMGLRDTQYF. DNA of the CDR3: TGCGCCAGCAGCCAAATGGGCTTACGGGATACGCAGTATTTT. This chain uses TRBV4-1 with TRBJ2-3; no reliable D call. The germline V and J ends were trimmed by 2 bases and 6 bases, with 12 bases remaining between them. CDR1 MGHRA and CDR2 YSYEKL come from the germline V gene. The CDR3 spans 14 residues.

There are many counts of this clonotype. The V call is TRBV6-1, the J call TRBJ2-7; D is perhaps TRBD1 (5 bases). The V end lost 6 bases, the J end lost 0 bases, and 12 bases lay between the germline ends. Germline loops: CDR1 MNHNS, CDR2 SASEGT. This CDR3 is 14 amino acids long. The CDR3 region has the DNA TGTGCCAGCAGCCCACAGGTTAGCTCCTACGAGCAGTACTTC. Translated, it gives CASSPQVSSYEQYF.

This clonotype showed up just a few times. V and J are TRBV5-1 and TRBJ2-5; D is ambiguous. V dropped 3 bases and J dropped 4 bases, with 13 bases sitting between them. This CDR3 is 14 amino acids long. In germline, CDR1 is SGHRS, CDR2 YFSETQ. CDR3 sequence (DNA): TGCGCCAGCAGCTGGACGCAGTCCAGAGAGACCCAGTACTTC. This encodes CASSWTQSRETQYF.

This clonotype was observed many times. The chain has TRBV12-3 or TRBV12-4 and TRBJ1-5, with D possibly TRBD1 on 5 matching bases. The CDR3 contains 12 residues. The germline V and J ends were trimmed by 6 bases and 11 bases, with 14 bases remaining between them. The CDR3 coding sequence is TGTGCCAGCAGCGACAGATTCGGGGCCCAGCATTTT. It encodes CASSDRFGAQHF.

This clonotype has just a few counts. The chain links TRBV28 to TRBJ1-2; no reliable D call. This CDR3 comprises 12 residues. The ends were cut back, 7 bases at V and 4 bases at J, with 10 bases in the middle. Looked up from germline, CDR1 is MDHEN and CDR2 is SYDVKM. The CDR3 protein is CASTGDGYGYTF. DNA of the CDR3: TGTGCCAGCACCGGGGATGGCTATGGCTACACCTTC.

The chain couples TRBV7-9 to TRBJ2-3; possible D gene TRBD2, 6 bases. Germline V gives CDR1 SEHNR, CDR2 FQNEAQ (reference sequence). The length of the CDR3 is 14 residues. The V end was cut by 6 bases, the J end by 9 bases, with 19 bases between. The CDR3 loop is CASRRPWGDLTQYF. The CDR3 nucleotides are TGTGCCAGCAGACGACCTTGGGGGGACCTAACGCAGTATTTT. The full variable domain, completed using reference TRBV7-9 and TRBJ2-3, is DTGVSQNPRHKITKRGQNVTFRCDPISEHNRLYWYRQTLGQGPEFLTYFQNEAQLEKSRLLSDRFSAERPKGSFSTLEIQRTEQGDSAMYLCASRRPWGDLTQYFGPGTRLTVL.

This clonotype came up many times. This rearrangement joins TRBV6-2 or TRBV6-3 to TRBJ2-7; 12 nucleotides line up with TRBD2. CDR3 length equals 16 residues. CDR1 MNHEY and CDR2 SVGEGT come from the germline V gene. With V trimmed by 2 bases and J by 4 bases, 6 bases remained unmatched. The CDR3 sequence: CASSYAWTSGVYEQYF. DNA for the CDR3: TGTGCCAGCAGTTACGCTTGGACTAGCGGGGTATACGAGCAGTACTTC.

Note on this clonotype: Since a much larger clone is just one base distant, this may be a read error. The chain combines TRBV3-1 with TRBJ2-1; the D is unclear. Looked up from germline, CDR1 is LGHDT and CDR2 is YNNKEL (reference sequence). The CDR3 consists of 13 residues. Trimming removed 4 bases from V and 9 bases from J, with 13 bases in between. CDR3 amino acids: CASSRVLRCEQFF. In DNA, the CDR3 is TGTGCCAGCAGCCGTGTACTGCGCTGTGAGCAGTTCTTC.